This T cell receptor (beta chain) stems from a study of blood T cell repertoires in COVID-19. In the study overall: From the United States, Italy and Spain came samples of acute and convalescent COVID-19. Nucleic acid was either cDNA or gDNA, and it came from T cells, B-cell-depleted T cells, or PBMCs.

In the case of this clone: This sample includes further DNA sequences coding for the same CDR3.

Produced via immunoSEQ multiplex PCR; TCRdb's table is partial and in-frame only. The sample contains some 340,000 clones, about 83% of which appear only once. Material: peripheral blood. The sequence was collected from a man aged 25 to 40 with active or convalescent COVID-19.

The CDR3 region is CASSLDSYSNQPQHF. The CDR3 DNA follows: TGTGCCAGCAGCTTGGACAGTTATAGCAATCAGCCCCAGCATTTT. This chain joins TRBV5-5 and TRBJ1-5; D is unresolved. The V and J ends lost 0 bases and 0 bases respectively, with 7 bases between them. The V gene's germline CDR1 is SGHKS and CDR2 YYEKEE (reference sequence). The CDR3 covers 15 residues.